This T cell receptor (beta chain) was found in a study of cytomegalovirus exposure and HLA in healthy donors (dated by TCRdb to about 2017). Broadly, across the study: An earlier analysis of 550 to 700 of the donors reported about 250 Gb of sequence data and 100 million to 140 million unique TCR beta sequences from roughly 200 million T cells. Typing coverage differed by locus: A, B, C, DRB1 and DQB1 were typed in roughly 620-630 donors, DQA1 in roughly 500, DPA1 in 600 to 610, and DPB1 in around 490. Among the roughly 400 genotyped donors, about 85% belonged to the genetic ancestry cluster associated with self-reported Caucasian donors. HLA typing covered class I and class II loci at four-digit resolution. A later analysis re-analyzed previously published TCR beta repertoires from 500 to 700 donors and added high-resolution HLA genotyping to study TCR occurrence patterns. To predict cytomegalovirus infection status, the study combined high-throughput TCR immunosequencing, statistical association of individual TCRs with disease status, and machine learning. A later genetic analysis used genome-wide SNP genotypes for 398 of the 666 donors, treating that subset as a discovery cohort. Donor age, sex, ethnicity and CMV serostatus were collected together with the repertoire data. The study profiled the T cell repertoires of hundreds of subjects by immunosequencing and related them to cytomegalovirus serostatus. An early release that covered about 600 HLA-typed donors contained 300 to 350 gigabases of sequencing data and some 87 million unique TCR sequences. Four to six DR-DQ haplotypes were handled as single units for association and clustering, since linkage in the cohort was strong. The aim of the study was to test whether cataloging public T cell receptors could identify signatures of past pathogen exposure. The later analysis used no new phenotypic data to find candidate immune exposures, relying instead on TCR beta sequences and their occurrence across donors. An earlier analysis of fewer than 700 of the donors applied high-throughput TCR beta sequencing to assess whether each TCR beta V gene segment acted as functional or pseudogenic. On average, around 240,000 unique TCR beta nucleotide sequences were sequenced per donor among roughly 430 genotyped donors of the cohort, with around 19% of those sequences being non-productive. Along with the approximately 650-subject first cohort, a separate validation cohort of over 90 different subjects was used. Every repertoire in the discovery cohort had been generated on one and the same sequencing platform. General study outcomes and caveats: In the study, approximately 160 TCR beta chains were listed as associated with cytomegalovirus. Strong co-occurrence of HLA alleles, especially DR and DQ, made assigning TCR associations to individual alleles difficult. An earlier analysis of approximately 530 of the donors showed that most TCR beta V segments appeared in productive rearrangements either about 90% or about 30% of the time, which broadly matched IMGT annotations. According to a later analysis, most CMV-associated TCR beta chains appeared to be HLA-restricted, and the HLA associations seemed to be driven largely by CMV exposure. A later genetic analysis reported fewer N-insertions in productive TCRs among donors in an Asian-associated ancestry cluster than the roughly 620-donor mean. A later analysis found that HLA-associated TCR beta chains were more clonally expanded and had lower generation probabilities than equally common non-associated chains. While some public TCRs were present in many individuals, most TCR sequences turned up only very rarely across donors. This cohort had only TCR beta chains sequenced, and the lack of alpha or paired-chain data limited which features could be detected. Immune exposure information for the cohort was limited to CMV serostatus. Specific HLA alleles were associated with some 15,000 TCR beta sequences at a false discovery rate of 0.05 in a later analysis. Linkage disequilibrium might explain the correlated functional status among segregating V segments, but an unknown experimental factor could not be ruled out. A further reported finding was that TCR beta sequences accurately predicted the HLA-A and HLA-B alleles for most subjects in the first cohort. According to a later analysis, parvovirus B19, influenza, CMV and Epstein-Barr virus appeared linked to several top co-occurrence clusters. In vitro tests confirmed that a few of the cytomegalovirus-associated TCR beta chains recognize cytomegalovirus antigens. The classifier was reported to diagnose cytomegalovirus status with high specificity and sensitivity in both the original cohort and the validation cohort. The authors suggested that the approach could potentially be extended to other disease states and immunological phenotypes. Because some donors lacked HLA typing at each locus, the association tests relied only on the typed subset. The earlier analysis of about 600 of the donors excluded over 15 rarely observed V segments, including chromosome 9 orphons, because counts were too low. A later genetic analysis associated a missense DCLRE1C variant with V-gene and J-gene trimming of TCR beta chains, and an independent cohort replicated the association. A cluster of highly shared sequence variants was judged likely to represent a technical artifact of the sequencing pipeline. Sequencing depth was assumed to be roughly uniform across donors in the presence/absence analyses, though that assumption may not hold. The 87-base-pair reads could not distinguish some IMGT-functional V segments, including TRBV6-2 and TRBV6-3, so those segments were excluded. In a later analysis, the rate of TCR association differed among HLA loci, with DRB1 alleles having the most associated TCRs and HLA-C alleles having the fewest.

V and J are trimmed by 7 bases and 9 bases, and the gene matches miss 5 bases of the junction. The CDR3 numbers 13 residues from cysteine through phenylalanine. The read is trimmed to its CDR3 DNA, 39 bases read in frame from base 1. CDR1 is given as MGHDK and CDR2 as SYGVNS, both from the germline V gene. Concerning this clone: Its antigen target is currently unknown. Base qualities are not provided; no much larger clone lies one nucleotide away.

The cohort comprised under 700 healthy bone marrow donors. All cohort members were sampled while nominally healthy, although unrecorded immune exposures were likely present. The donor tested CMV seropositive and was one of the 289 seropositive cohort members. Every donor gave a peripheral blood sample, and the peripheral blood mononuclear cells from that sample were used for TCR beta sequencing. Genomic DNA extraction from the blood cell samples was performed with the Qiagen DNeasy Blood Extraction Kit. The library was produced with the immunoSEQ multiplex PCR assay. For the multiplex PCR, a mixture combining 60 forward primers for TCR Vbeta segments and 13 reverse primers for TCR Jbeta segments was used. A multiplex PCR assay on genomic DNA amplified the CDR3 region of rearranged TCR beta genes. On the Illumina HiSeq System, the amplified TCR beta libraries were sequenced as 87-base-pair reads. The authors' pipeline ran thus. Across the 600 to 700 repertoires, a later analysis counted 80 million or so unique TCR beta chains, 9.5 million to 12 million of which were shared by at least two donors. A nearest-neighbor algorithm error-corrected the raw reads and collapsed the reads into unique sequences, merging closely related sequences to remove PCR and sequencing errors. Alignment of CDR3 sequences to IMGT reference sequences was used to assign V, D and J gene segments. For a sequence to be retained, a match of at least six nucleotides was required to both a V gene segment and a J gene segment. A rearrangement was called productive if the CDR3 had no stop codons and remained in frame with V and J, and every other rearrangement was called non-productive. CDR3 was defined according to IMGT convention as the region running from the second conserved V-encoded cysteine to the conserved J-encoded phenylalanine. The earlier analysis of 587 of the donors excluded any sequence lacking an unambiguous match to a single V gene segment. An earlier analysis of about 600 of the donors called V segments functional above 56.7% productive rearrangements and segregating when the between-donor standard deviation exceeded 5%. A statistical classification framework was developed to diagnose cytomegalovirus status using the catalog of TCR beta chain sequences. V and J gene assignment, in a later analysis, came from comparing TCR nucleotide sequences with IMGT/GENE-DB human TR gene sequences. Using the TCRdist pipeline, a later analysis assigned CDR3 sequences along with most-parsimonious VDJ recombination scenarios. In a later analysis, each TCR beta chain was defined by its CDR3 amino acid sequence together with its V-gene family, and reads lacking a unique V-gene family were excluded. A later analysis removed over 500 highly shared, low-generation-probability nucleotide sequences to deal with suspected cross-contamination and a sequencing artifact. In a later analysis, a clonal expansion index was calculated for each public chain from normalized within-repertoire ranks of inferred template counts. In a later analysis, generation probabilities were computed with a VDJ recombination model fitted to out-of-frame rearrangements, and the resulting probabilities were checked against IGoR. Hypergeometric tests were used in a later analysis to score TCR-TCR, TCR-HLA and TCR-CMV co-occurrence, with a repertoire-size bias correction applied to the TCR pairs. False discovery rates were estimated in a later analysis by permuting HLA or CMV assignments 20 times. A later analysis grouped co-occurring TCRs with DBSCAN, adding TCRdist sequence similarity when clustering within HLA-allele-positive subsets. Repertoires with fewer than 30,000 or more than 120,000 public chains, plus five repertoires with anomalous nucleotide sharing, were excluded from co-occurrence clustering. The table comes from immuneACCESS by way of TCRdb, which keeps in-frame sequences with V and J called. Part of the clones is missing from these tables; in studies checked, under half for an unresolved V gene and the rest for unknown reasons. That table furnishes V, J and clone size, whereas the DNA furnished D and trimming. This sample holds fewer than 200,000 clones; roughly 71% were observed only once. Jointly, the top ten make up roughly 7% of the sample.

The chain is made from TRBV25-1 and TRBJ1-6; 8 bases in the junction line up with TRBD1. Source material: PBMCs. This TCR derives from a male donor in good health and CMV-seropositive. In nucleotides, the sequence is TGTGCCAGCACTCTAGACAGGGGTTCACCCCTCCACTTT. Its translation reads: CASTLDRGSPLHF.